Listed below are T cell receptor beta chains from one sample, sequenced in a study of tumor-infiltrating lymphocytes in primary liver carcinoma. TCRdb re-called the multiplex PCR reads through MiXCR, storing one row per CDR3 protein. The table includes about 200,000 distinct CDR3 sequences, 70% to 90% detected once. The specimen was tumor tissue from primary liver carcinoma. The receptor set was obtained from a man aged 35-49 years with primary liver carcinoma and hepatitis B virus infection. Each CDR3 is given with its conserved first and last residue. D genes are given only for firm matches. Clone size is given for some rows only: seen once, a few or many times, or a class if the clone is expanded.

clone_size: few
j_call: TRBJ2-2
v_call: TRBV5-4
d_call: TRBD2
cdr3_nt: TGTGCCAGCAGCCCAACGGGACTAGTGGGAGTCGGGGAGCTGTTATTT
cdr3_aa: CASSPTGLVGVGELLF

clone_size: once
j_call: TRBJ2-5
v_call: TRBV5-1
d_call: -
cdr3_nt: TGCGCTAGCAGCTGGCGGGGAACGGAGACCCAGTACTTC
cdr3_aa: CASSWRGTETQYF

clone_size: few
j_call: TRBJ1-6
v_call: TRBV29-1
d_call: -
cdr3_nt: TGTAGCGCTTCGAAGGCCAGAAATTCACCCCTCTACTTT
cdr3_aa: CSASKARNSPLYF

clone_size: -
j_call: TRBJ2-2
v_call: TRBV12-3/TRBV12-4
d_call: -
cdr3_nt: TGTGCCAGCAGTTTATTAGTCACCAGGAACACCGGGGAGCTGTTTTTT
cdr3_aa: CASSLLVTRNTGELFF

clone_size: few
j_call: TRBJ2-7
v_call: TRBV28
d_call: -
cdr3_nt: TGTACCAGCAGTTTGATACAGACCGGCGAGCAATACTTC
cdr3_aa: CTSSLIQTGEQYF

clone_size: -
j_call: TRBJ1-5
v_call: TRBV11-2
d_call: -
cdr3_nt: TGTGCCAGCAGCCTAAAGAGGGGACTGACTAATCAGCCCCAGCATTTT
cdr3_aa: CASSLKRGLTNQPQHF

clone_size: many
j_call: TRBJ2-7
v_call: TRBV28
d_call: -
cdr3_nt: TGTGCCAGCAGAAAGGGGAAGAGCTCCTACGAGCAGTACTTC
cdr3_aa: CASRKGKSSYEQYF

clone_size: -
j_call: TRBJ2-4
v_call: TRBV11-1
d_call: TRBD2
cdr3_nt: TGTGCCAACAGCTTTCCCGGGACTAGCGGAACCAAAAACATTCTTTACTTC
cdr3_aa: CANSFPGTSGTKNILYF

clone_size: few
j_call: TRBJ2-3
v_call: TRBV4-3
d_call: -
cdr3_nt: TGCACCAGCAGCCAAGAAGAGCGGCAAAGGGCGGATACGCAGTATTTT
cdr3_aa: CTSSQEERQRADTQYF

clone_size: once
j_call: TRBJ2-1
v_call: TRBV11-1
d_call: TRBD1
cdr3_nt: TGTGCCAGCAACCAAGGACAGGCGGTAATTCAAGAGACCCAGTTCTTC
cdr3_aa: CASNQGQAVIQETQFF

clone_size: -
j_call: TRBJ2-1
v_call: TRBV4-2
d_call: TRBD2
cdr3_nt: TGTGCCAGCAACCAAGCGACTAGCGAGTACAATGAGCAATTCTTC
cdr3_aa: CASNQATSEYNEQFF

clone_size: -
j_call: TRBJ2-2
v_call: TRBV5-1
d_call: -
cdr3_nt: TGCGCCAGCTCAGACCCGTCCAGGGTGGACACCGGGGAGCTGTATTTT
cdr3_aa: CASSDPSRVDTGELYF

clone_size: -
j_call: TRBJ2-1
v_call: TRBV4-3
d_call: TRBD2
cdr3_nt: TGCGCCAGCAGCCAAGACCTAGCGGGAAGGGCGTACAATGAGCAGTTCTTC
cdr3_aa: CASSQDLAGRAYNEQFF

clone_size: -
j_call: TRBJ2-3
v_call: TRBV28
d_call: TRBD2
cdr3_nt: TGTGCCAGCAGTCCTGGATTAGCGGGAAATGTAGATATGCAGTATTTT
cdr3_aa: CASSPGLAGNVDMQYF

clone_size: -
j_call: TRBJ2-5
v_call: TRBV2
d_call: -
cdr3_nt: TGTGCCAGCACGGCGGTCAGGGGATCCCAAGAGACCCAGTATTTC
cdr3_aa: CASTAVRGSQETQYF

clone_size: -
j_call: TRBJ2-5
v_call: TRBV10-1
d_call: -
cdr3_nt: TGCGCCAGCAGTGGAGGGCGTGCAGGTCGGTCCCAAGAGACCCATTATTTC
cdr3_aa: CASSGGRAGRSQETHYF

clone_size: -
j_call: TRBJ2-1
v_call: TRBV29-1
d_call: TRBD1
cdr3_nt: TGCAGCAGAACGCAGACAGGGGACTACAATGAGCAGTTCTTC
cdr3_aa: CSRTQTGDYNEQFF

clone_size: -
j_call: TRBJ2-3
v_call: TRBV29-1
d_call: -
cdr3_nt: TGCAGCGTTAATGATGACACTGGAGAGGGCAAATCCCCTTTCACAGATACGCAGTATTTT
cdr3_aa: CSVNDDTGEGKSPFTDTQYF

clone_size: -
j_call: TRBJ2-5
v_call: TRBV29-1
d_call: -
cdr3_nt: TGCAGCACGTTCGGATCCGGCCAAGAGATCCAGTACTTT
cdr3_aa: CSTFGSGQEIQYF

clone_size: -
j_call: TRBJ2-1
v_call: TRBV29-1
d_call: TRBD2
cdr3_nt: TGCAGCGTTGAATTCGGGGGCGGGAGGATAAACGATGAGCAGTTCTTC
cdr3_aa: CSVEFGGGRINDEQFF

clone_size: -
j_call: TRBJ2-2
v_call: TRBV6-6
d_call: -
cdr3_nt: TGTGCCATCTCCGTTGCCCGAGAGACCGGGGAGCTGTTTTTT
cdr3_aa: CAISVARETGELFF

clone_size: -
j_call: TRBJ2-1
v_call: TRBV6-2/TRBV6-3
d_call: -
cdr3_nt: TGTGCCAGCACCCACGGAGGGTCCTACAATCAGCTGTTATTC
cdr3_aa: CASTHGGSYNQLLF

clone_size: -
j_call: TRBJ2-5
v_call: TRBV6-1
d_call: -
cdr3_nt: TGTGCCAGCAGTATAGGACTACTTCGAGAGACCCAGTACTTC
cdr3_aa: CASSIGLLRETQYF

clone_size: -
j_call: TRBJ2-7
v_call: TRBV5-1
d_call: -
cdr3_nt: TGCGCCAGTAGGGAACCTTCTAGTTACGAGCAGTACTTC
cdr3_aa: CASREPSSYEQYF

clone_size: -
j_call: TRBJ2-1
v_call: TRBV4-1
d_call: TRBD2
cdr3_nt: TGCGCCAGCATCGCGGGAGAGCAGTTTTTC
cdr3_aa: CASIAGEQFF

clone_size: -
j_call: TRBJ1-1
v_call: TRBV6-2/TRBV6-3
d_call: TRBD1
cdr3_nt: TGTGCCAGCAGTTGGACAGGGGGCAACATTGAAGCCTTCTTC
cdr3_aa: CASSWTGGNIEAFF

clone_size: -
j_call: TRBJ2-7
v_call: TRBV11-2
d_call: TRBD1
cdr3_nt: TGTGCCAGCAACATACGATGGACAGGGGAAAACGAGCAGTACTTT
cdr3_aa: CASNIRWTGENEQYF

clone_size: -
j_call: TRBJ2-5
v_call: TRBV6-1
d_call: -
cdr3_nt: TGTGCCAGCAACCGAATATCGTGGGAGACCCAGTACTTC
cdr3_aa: CASNRISWETQYF

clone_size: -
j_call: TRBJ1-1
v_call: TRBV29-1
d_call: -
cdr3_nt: TGCATCGTTGAACGATTGGGGGAGAATGAAGCTTTCTTT
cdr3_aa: CIVERLGENEAFF

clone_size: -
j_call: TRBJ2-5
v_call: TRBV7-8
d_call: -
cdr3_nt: TGTGCCAGCAAGCAAGGGACAACACAAGAGACCCGGTACTTC
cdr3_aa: CASKQGTTQETRYF

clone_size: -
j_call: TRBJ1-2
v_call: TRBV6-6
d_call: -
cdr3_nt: TGTTCCAGCACCACGGGTCCCAGGAACTATGGTTACACCTTC
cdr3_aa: CSSTTGPRNYGYTF

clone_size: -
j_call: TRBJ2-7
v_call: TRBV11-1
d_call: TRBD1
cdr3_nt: TGTGCCAGCAGCGTAGGACAGGGTCTCGAGCATTACTTC
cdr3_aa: CASSVGQGLEHYF

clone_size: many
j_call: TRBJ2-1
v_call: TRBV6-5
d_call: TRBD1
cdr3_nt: TGTGCCAGCAGGAGCACCGGGACAGCCTCCTACAATGAGCAGTTCTTC
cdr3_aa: CASRSTGTASYNEQFF

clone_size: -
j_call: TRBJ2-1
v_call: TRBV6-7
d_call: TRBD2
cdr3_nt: TGTCCCAACAGTTACCCGGCTAGCGGGAATTTTAGCTCCTACAAAGAGCAGTTCTTC
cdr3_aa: CPNSYPASGNFSSYKEQFF

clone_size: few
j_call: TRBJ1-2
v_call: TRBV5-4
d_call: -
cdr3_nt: TGTGCTAGCAGCTCGGACATTCCCTCTAGTGGCTACACCTTC
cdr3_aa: CASSSDIPSSGYTF

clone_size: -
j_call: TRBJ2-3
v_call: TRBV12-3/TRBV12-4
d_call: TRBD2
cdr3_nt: TGTGTCAGCAGTTTCCCAACTAGCGGGAGAAGTACAGATACGCAGTATTTT
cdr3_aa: CVSSFPTSGRSTDTQYF

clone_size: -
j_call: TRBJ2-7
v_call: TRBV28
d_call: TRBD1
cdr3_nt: TGTGCCAGCACCGCCTGTGGGACAGGGAACTACGAGCAGTACTTC
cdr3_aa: CASTACGTGNYEQYF

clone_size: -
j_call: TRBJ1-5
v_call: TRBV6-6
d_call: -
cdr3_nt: TGTGCCAGCATCCTAGGAGGGAGGGTTAGTCAGCCCCAGCATTTT
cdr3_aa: CASILGGRVSQPQHF

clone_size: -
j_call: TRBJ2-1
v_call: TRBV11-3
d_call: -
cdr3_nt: TGTGCCAGCAGGTTAAATGGCAATGAACAGTTCTTC
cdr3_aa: CASRLNGNEQFF